This T cell receptor beta chain derives from a study of CD8 T cells in ankylosing spondylitis. This clonotype came up many times. Its specificity is not known. Trimming stripped 5 bases from V and 5 bases from J, with 18 bases between. This CDR3 region has 15 residues. The V gene's germline CDR1 is MNHEY and CDR2 SMNVEV (reference sequence). Quantitative 5'-RACE was performed with molecular barcodes, and it yielded the TCR beta libraries. TCRdb re-called the 5' RACE reads with MiXCR, one entry per CDR3 protein. The table has some 70,000 distinct CDR3 sequences, roughly 5% seen once. Study results and caveats: Clones linked with disease were CD8+ and fairly uncommon in the peripheral blood. Matched synovial fluid from ankylosing spondylitis patients was reported to be enriched for disease-linked clones.

The rearrangement joins TRBV27 to TRBJ2-5; a possible D gene is TRBD1 (5 bases). What was sequenced was blood, either unsorted or a sorted T cell fraction (not recorded which). This receptor was identified in a male donor with ankylosing spondylitis or in good health (not recorded which). CDR3 nucleotide sequence: TGTGCCAGCAGTCCAGGACCTCGGAGACAGGAGACCCAGTACTTC. This encodes CASSPGPRRQETQYF.